The source of this T cell receptor beta chain is a study of metastatic and nonmetastatic thyroid tumors (dated by TCRdb to 2020 to 2022). Concerning the study at large: Repertoires were compared across peripheral blood and tumor or nodule tissue samples from malignant and benign thyroid patients.

This clone was detected many times. Its cognate antigen has yet to be identified. It has no much larger one-base neighbor in the sample; base qualities were not kept. The investigation overall reported the following: In both blood and tumor samples, TCR beta diversity was reported to be significantly higher in malignant tumors than in benign nodules.

Based on the germline V gene, the CDR1 and CDR2 sequences are MNHEY and SVGEGT. Trimming takes 6 bases off V and 3 bases off J; junction bases not matched to a gene: 17. Measured from the cysteine to the phenylalanine, the CDR3 is 18 residues long. Only CDR3 DNA remains: 54 bases, in frame from the first base. Library preparation was by PCR. Sequencer: Illumina HiSeq 4000. High-throughput sequencing was used to profile the TCR beta-chain CDR3 region of every patient. Processing in the source paper ran as follows. The researchers built a classifier to tell apart papillary thyroid cancer patients with distant metastasis, based on CDR3 differences among clinicopathological groups. Repertoire diversity was assessed with the Shannon index, and tumor-blood repertoire similarity with the Morisita-Horn index. TCRdb reanalyzed the raw reads on its own, using fastp at Q25 for trimming and MiXCR for clone calling, and kept in-frame beta chains. TCRdb assigned the V and J calls; the authors' analysis was not used. For this sample the table gives tens of thousands of clones, of which approximately 12% were detected only once. Jointly, the top ten make up about 11% of the sample.

No patient had received any treatment before thyroid surgery. The study retrospectively analysed patient clinical samples collected from about 2012 to 2019 using T-cell receptor beta sequencing. Sequenced input: blood. The chain joins TRBV6-2 or TRBV6-3 to TRBJ2-1, with TRBD1 identical over 7 junction bases. The sequence derives from a female donor with papillary thyroid cancer or a benign thyroid nodule (not recorded which). Some clones in this sample may be carry-over from other donors' samples. The sequenced DNA: TGTGCCAGCAGCCTAGGACACAGGGGCCTGACCGGCTACAATGAGCAGTTCTTC. It codes for CASSLGHRGLTGYNEQFF.